This T cell receptor beta chain was sequenced for a study of T cell changes during pregnancy in multiple sclerosis. This table comes from immunoSEQ multiplex PCR, and its TCRdb copy is limited to in-frame clones, with some not included. Of approximately 50,000 clones in the sample, approximately 93% were seen once. The sequence was obtained from a female donor with multiple sclerosis, enrolled in a pregnancy study. The material was CD4+ T cells from peripheral blood mononuclear cells, obtained in the third trimester of pregnancy.

The CDR3 DNA follows: TGTGCCAGCAGCTTAGGGGGGGGAACTACTGGAAACACCATATATTTT. It yields the protein CASSLGGGTTGNTIYF. This chain joins TRBV7-2 and TRBJ1-3, with D perhaps TRBD1 (5 bases). Germline loops: CDR1 SGHTA, CDR2 FQGNSA. V lost 1 base and J lost 2, with 12 bases in between. This CDR3 contains 16 residues.